This T cell receptor (beta chain) stems from a study of vaccination effects on CD4 cells after COVID-19. Sequencing in the ViraFEST assay came after antigen-specific CD4+ T cells had been expanded with viral peptide pools, which were used to stimulate PBMC. Subsequent to approximately 9 days of culture, CD4+ T cells were isolated. The vaccine recipients had no prior SARS-CoV-2 infection, with negative nucleocapsid antibodies. Data came from immunoSEQ multiplex PCR; TCRdb stores just in-frame clones and leaves some out. This sample has 30,000 to 45,000 clones, with around 70% found just once. V dropped 3 bases and J dropped 4; count of bases not matched to a gene: 6. The CDR3 consists of 16 residues. Germline lookup yields CDR1 MDHEN and CDR2 SYDVKM. As to this clone: As yet, its antigen is unknown.

The input for sequencing was CD4+ T cells from PBMCs cultured with SARS-CoV-2 spike peptides, taken before COVID-19 vaccination. This TCR was recovered from a human donor who received a COVID-19 vaccine. The chain employs TRBV28 and TRBJ2-1; 10 nucleotides agree with TRBD2. Here the CDR3 reads CASSLVPGLAYNEQFF. The CDR3 region has the DNA TGTGCCAGCAGTTTGGTCCCGGGACTAGCGTACAATGAGCAGTTCTTC. The entire variable domain, with the rest obtained from reference TRBV28 and TRBJ2-1, is as follows: DVKVTQSSRYLVKRTGEKVFLECVQDMDHENMFWYRQDPGLGLRLIYFSYDVKMKEKGDIPEGYSVSREKKERFSLILESASTNQTSMYLCASSLVPGLAYNEQFFGPGTRLTVL.